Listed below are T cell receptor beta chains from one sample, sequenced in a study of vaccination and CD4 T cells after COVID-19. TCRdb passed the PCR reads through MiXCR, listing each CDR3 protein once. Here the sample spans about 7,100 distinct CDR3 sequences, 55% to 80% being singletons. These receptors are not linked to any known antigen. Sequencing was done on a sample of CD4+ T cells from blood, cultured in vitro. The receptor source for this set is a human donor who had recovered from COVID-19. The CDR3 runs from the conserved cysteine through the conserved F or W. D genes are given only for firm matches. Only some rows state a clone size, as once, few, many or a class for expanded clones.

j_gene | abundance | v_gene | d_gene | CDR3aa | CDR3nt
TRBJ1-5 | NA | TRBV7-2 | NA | CASSLVGGRSNQPQHF | TGTGCCAGCAGCTTAGTAGGCGGCAGAAGCAATCAGCCCCAGCATTTT
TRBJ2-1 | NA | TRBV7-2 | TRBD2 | CASSPGLATYNEQFF | TGTGCCAGCAGCCCCGGACTAGCGACCTACAATGAGCAGTTCTTC
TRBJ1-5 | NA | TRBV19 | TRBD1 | CASSIGAGGRQPQHF | TGTGCCAGTAGTATAGGAGCAGGGGGGAGACAGCCCCAGCATTTT
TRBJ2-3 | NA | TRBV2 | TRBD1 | CASSGQGTLTDTQYF | TGTGCCAGCAGCGGACAGGGAACCCTCACAGATACGCAGTATTTT
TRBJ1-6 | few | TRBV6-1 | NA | CASSGAGPGAANNSPLHF | TGTGCCAGCAGTGGAGCAGGACCCGGGGCAGCTAATAATTCACCCCTCCACTTT
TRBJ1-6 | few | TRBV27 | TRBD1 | CASSPTGLGSPLHF | TGTGCCAGCAGCCCGACAGGGTTGGGGTCACCCCTCCACTTT
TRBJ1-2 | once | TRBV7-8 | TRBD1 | CASSLGSQGGYGYTF | TGTGCCAGCAGCTTAGGAAGCCAGGGGGGCTATGGCTACACCTTC
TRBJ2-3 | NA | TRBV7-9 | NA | CASSLLWTGAPNTDTQYF | TGTGCCAGCAGCCTCCTCTGGACCGGAGCTCCCAACACAGATACGCAGTATTTT
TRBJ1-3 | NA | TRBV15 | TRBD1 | CATSRYGTELNTIYF | TGTGCCACCAGCAGATACGGGACAGAGCTAAACACCATATATTTT
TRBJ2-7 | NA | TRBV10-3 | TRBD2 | CAISEGLAGDVDEQYF | TGTGCCATCAGTGAGGGACTAGCGGGAGATGTCGACGAGCAGTACTTC
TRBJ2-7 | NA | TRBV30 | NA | CASAELAGEQYF | TGTGCCTCCGCGGAGCTAGCTGGCGAGCAGTACTTC
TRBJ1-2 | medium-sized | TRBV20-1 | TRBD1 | CSAKGAMDYGYTF | TGCAGTGCTAAGGGGGCCATGGACTATGGCTACACCTTC
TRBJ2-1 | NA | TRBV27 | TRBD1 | CASSLGTGRIREQFF | TGTGCCAGCAGTTTGGGGACAGGGAGAATTCGTGAGCAGTTCTTC
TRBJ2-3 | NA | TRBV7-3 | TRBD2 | CASSSSGGTDTQYF | TGTGCCAGCAGCTCTAGCGGGGGCACAGATACGCAGTATTTT
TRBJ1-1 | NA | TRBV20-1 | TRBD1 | CSALKGGGNTEAFF | TGCAGTGCCCTTAAAGGGGGCGGGAACACTGAAGCTTTCTTT
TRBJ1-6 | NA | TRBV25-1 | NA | CASTGLGSYNSPLHF | TGTGCCAGCACAGGTCTCGGCTCCTATAATTCACCCCTCCACTTT
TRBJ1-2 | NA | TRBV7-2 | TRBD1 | CASSQPGTAGGYTF | TGTGCCAGCAGTCAACCTGGGACAGCGGGCGGCTACACCTTC
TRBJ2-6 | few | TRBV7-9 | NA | CARGGPSNGANVLTF | TGTGCCAGAGGCGGGCCCTCAAATGGGGCCAACGTCCTGACTTTC
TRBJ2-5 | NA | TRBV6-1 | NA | CASSPGVRETQYF | TGTGCCAGCAGTCCAGGGGTCAGGGAGACCCAGTACTTC
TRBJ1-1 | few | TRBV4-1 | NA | CASSQDGQGRGGGTEAFF | TGCGCCAGCAGCCAAGATGGGCAGGGGCGCGGGGGGGGCACTGAAGCTTTCTTT
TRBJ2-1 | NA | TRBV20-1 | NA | CSASYGGGNNEQFF | TGCAGTGCTTCGTACGGGGGTGGCAATAATGAGCAGTTCTTC
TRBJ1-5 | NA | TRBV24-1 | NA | CATNSGGSPDTQHF | TGTGCCACCAACTCGGGGGGCTCCCCAGATACGCAGCATTTT
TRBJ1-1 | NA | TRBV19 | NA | CASSPVAGGNTEAFF | TGTGCCAGTAGTCCGGTTGCGGGGGGGAACACTGAAGCTTTCTTT
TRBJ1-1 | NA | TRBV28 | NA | CASPRGTEAFF | TGTGCCAGCCCCCGGGGCACTGAAGCTTTCTTT
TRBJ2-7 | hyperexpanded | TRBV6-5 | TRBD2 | CASSLGLAAFYEQYF | TGTGCCAGCAGTTTGGGACTAGCGGCCTTCTACGAGCAGTACTTC
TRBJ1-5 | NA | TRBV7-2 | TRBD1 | CASSLTVTGSNQPQHF | TGTGCCAGCAGCTTAACTGTGACAGGGAGCAATCAGCCCCAGCATTTT
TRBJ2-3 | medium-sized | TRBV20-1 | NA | CSALDWRGQDTQYF | TGCAGTGCTCTCGACTGGCGCGGTCAGGATACGCAGTATTTT
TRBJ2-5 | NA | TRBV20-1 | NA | CSARGGSVGETQYF | TGCAGTGCTAGAGGTGGAAGCGTGGGGGAGACCCAGTACTTC
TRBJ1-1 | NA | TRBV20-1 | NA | CSAPRQRQTAFF | TGCAGTGCCCCTCGACAGAGACAGACAGCTTTCTTT
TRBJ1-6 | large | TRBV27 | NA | CASSPRTANNSPLHF | TGTGCCAGCAGCCCGAGGACAGCTAATAATTCACCCCTCCACTTT
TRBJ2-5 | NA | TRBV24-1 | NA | CATSDLGTQYF | TGTGCCACCAGTGATTTAGGGACCCAGTACTTC
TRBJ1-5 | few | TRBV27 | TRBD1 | CASSLSTGAGNQPQHF | TGTGCCAGCAGTTTATCGACAGGGGCTGGCAATCAGCCCCAGCATTTT
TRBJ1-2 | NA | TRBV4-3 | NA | CASSHSLGYGYTF | TGCGCCAGCAGCCACTCCTTGGGCTATGGCTACACCTTC
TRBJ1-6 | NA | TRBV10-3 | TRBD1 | CAISVYGTGLNSPLHF | TGTGCCATCAGTGTTTACGGGACAGGGCTGAATTCACCCCTCCACTTT
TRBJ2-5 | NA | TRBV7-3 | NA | CASSLAGPLEETQYF | TGTGCCAGCAGCTTAGCTGGGCCACTGGAAGAGACCCAGTACTTC
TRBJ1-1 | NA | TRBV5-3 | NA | CARSLDAGSDTEAFF | TGTGCCAGAAGCTTGGACGCAGGCTCCGACACTGAAGCTTTCTTT
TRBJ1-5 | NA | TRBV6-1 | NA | CASSTGRNQPQHF | TGTGCCAGCAGTACAGGGCGCAATCAGCCCCAGCATTTT